The present TCR beta chain was sequenced within a study of control samples from healthy donors and cancer patients (dated by TCRdb to the early 2020s). Library construction relied on the immunoSEQ multiplex PCR assay. TCRdb holds this immuneACCESS table with in-frame rearrangements only. Some clones are missing; in checked studies, unresolved V genes explain under half, and the rest has no known cause. The sample profile shows roughly 69,000 clones; 83% of them were found once. 15% to 17% of the sample comes from the top ten. Note on this clone: Its antigen remains unidentified. No quality values exist for individual bases; no much larger clone is one base distant.

In the germline V gene (reference sequence), CDR1 corresponds to PRHDT and CDR2 to FYEKMQ. V loses 4 bases of germline sequence and J loses 3 bases, and the interval between the two ends is 13 bases. The CDR3 runs 14 amino acids, cysteine and phenylalanine included. The only DNA kept is the CDR3, 42 bases in frame from the first base. The clonotype was recovered from a man in his 60s in good health. Sequencing used blood. The chain couples TRBV13 to TRBJ2-7, with the D gene too uncertain to name. The bases are TGTGCCAGCAGCTCAGCCGGAGAAGTCTACGAGCAGTACTTC. It encodes CASSSAGEVYEQYF.